This T cell receptor (beta chain) was sequenced during a study of monozygotic twins with inflammatory bowel disease. Whole-study results and caveats: For repertoire similarity, concordant twins did not differ from discordant twins, possibly because power was limited. Fewer clonotypes were shared with others by IBD patients than by healthy twins, especially with disease activity.

In the case of this clonotype: No antigen is known for it.

Each UMI, carrying a 6-nucleotide sample barcode, came from template switching. With the 5' RACE reads reprocessed, TCRdb shows one record per CDR3 protein and no DNA. The listing contains some 170,000 distinct CDR3 sequences. Per the germline V gene, CDR1 is MDHEN and CDR2 is SYDVKM. The CDR3 consists of 11 residues. This receptor was taken from a human donor with ulcerative colitis or Crohn's disease, or a healthy co-twin of an affected twin (not recorded which). The sequenced sample consisted of blood. The chain carries TRBV28 and TRBJ1-2; the D call from TCRdb, TRBD1, cannot be confirmed without DNA. The CDR3 is CATGTGRGYTF.